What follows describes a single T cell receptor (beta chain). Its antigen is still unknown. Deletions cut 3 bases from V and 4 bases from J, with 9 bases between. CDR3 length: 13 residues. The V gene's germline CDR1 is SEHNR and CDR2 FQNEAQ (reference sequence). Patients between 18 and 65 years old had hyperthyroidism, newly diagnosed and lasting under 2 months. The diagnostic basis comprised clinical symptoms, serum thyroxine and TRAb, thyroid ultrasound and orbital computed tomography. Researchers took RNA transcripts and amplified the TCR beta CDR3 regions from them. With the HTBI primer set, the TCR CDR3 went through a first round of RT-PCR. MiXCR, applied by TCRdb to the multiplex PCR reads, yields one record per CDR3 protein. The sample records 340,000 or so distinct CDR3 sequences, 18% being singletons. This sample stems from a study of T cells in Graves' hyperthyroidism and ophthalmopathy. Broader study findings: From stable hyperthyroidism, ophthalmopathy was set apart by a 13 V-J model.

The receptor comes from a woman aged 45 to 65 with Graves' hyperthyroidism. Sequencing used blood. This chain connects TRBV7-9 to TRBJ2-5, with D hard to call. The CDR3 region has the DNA TGTGCCAGCAGCTTCCTGGGCGCAGAGACCCAGTACTTC. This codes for CASSFLGAETQYF.